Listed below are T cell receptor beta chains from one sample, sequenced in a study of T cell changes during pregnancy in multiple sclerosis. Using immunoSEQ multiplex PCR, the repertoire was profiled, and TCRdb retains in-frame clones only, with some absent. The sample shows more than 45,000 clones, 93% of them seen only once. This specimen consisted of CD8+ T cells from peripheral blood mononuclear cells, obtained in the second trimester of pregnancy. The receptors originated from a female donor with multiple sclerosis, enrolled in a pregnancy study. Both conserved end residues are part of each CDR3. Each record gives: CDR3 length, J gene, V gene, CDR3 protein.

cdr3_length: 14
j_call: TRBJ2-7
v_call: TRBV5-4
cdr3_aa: CASSLSPAGYEQYF

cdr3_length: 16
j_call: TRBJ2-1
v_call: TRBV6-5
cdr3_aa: CASSYGPGEGYNEQFF

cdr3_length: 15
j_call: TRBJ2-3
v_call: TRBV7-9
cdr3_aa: CASSLASEGSGTQYF

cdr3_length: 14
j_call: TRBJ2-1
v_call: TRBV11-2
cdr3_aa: CASSFGLGYNEQFF

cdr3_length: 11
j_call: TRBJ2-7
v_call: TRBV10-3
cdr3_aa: CAISEGLEQYF

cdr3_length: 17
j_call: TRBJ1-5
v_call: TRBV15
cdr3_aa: CATSRGQGWVSNQPQHF

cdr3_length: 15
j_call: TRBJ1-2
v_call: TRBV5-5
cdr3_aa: CASSLARPAGYGYTF

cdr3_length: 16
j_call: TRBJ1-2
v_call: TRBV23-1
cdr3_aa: CASSPRRGQGAKGYTF

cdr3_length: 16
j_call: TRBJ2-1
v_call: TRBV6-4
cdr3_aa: CASSDLWTATYNEQFF

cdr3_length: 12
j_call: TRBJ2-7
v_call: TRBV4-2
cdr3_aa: CASSQDGYEQYF

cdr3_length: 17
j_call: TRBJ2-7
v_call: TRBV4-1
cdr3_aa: CASSQALSQGGFYEQYF

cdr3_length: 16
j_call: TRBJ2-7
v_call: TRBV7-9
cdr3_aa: CASSSSRTGKMGEQYF

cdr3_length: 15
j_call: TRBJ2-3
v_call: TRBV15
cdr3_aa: CATSRETSSTDTQYF

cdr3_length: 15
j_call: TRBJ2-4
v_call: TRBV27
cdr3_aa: CASRGVRVPKNIQYF

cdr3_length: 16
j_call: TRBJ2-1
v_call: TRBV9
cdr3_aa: CASSVMAGGPSNEQFF

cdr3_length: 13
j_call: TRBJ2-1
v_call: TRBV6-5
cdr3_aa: CASSYSVTYEQFF

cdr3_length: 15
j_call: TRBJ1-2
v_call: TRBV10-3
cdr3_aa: CAISESKGGAEGYTF

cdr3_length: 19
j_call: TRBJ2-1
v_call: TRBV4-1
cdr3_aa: CASSPRSGSLGGAYNEQFF

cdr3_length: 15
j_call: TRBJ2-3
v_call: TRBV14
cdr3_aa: CASSQTSGRGDTQYF

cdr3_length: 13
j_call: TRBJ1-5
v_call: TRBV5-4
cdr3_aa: CASSLEPGQPQHF

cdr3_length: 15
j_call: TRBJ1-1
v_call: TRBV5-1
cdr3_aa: CASSYLRMGGAEAFF

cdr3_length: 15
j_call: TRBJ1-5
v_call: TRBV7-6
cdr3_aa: CASSLGQGHNQPQHF

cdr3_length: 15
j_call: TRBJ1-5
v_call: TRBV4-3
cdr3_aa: CASSQDQAGYQPQHF

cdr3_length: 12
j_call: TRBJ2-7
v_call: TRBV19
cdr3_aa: CASSSGPYEQYF

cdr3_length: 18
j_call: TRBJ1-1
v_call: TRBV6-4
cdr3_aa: CASSEEDRNILMNTEAFF